This T cell receptor beta chain was obtained from a study of regulatory T cells in long-lasting Graves disease. As for the study in general: Antithyroid drugs had been given to newly diagnosed Graves' patients for under 3 months.

Indicated time point: newly diagnosed GD, antithyroid drugs for less than 3 months. PBMC-derived RNA was used for the TCR library. Tubes containing EDTA received approximately 9 milliliters of drawn peripheral blood. Both iRepertoire HTBI primers and Arm-PCR of CDR3 regions were used to build the TCR beta libraries. TCRdb used MiXCR to reprocess the multiplex PCR reads, holding one entry per CDR3 protein. The sample lists more than 300,000 distinct CDR3 sequences, 16% occurring once. Germline V gene sequence: CDR1 GTSNPN, CDR2 SVGIG (reference sequence). This CDR3 region has 16 residues. The junction had 4 bases not matched to a gene; V was cut back by 0 bases and J by 0 bases. There are many counts of this clonotype. These data were likewise used in another study, on T cells in Graves' hyperthyroidism and ophthalmopathy.

The receptor was derived from a woman between 18 and 30 years old with Graves disease. The V and J genes are TRBV30 and TRBJ2-4; 8 positions agree with TRBD1. The sequenced sample was peripheral blood mononuclear cells (PBMCs), obtained at new diagnosis, from a patient treated with antithyroid drugs. CDR3 bases: TGTGCCTGGAGTGTAACAGGGGGATTAGCCAAAAACATTCAGTACTTC. Encoded protein: CAWSVTGGLAKNIQYF.